A selection of T cell receptor beta chains follows, all from one sample in a study of regulatory T cells in long-lasting Graves disease. TCRdb analysed the multiplex PCR reads with MiXCR anew, one entry per CDR3 protein. The table records approximately 230,000 distinct CDR3 sequences, around 18% of them present only once. The sequencing here drew on peripheral blood mononuclear cells (PBMCs), taken at new diagnosis, from a patient treated with antithyroid drugs. The receptors were gathered from a female donor with Graves disease. CDR3s leave out the opening cysteine and the closing phenylalanine or tryptophan.

TRBV9	TRBJ2-7	ASSVNDNYEQY
TRBV20-1	TRBJ2-7	SALRTSQGTRGEQY
TRBV6-5	TRBJ1-1	ASSYSTFAEAF
TRBV24-1	TRBJ2-2	ATSDSRGRTGELF
TRBV27	TRBJ2-2	ASSPSGRNTGELF
TRBV24-1	TRBJ2-5	ATSDLSGGRETQY
TRBV6-2/TRBV6-3	TRBJ2-2	ASSPPGLAAPNTGELF
TRBV20-1	TRBJ2-3	SAVGGVTADTQY
TRBV3-1	TRBJ1-1	ASSWNLDTEAF
TRBV19	TRBJ1-5	ASSKQGALDQPQH
TRBV20-1	TRBJ2-5	SARDLEGLAGPRGETQY
TRBV9	TRBJ1-5	ASSKQGESNQPQH
TRBV24-1	TRBJ2-2	ATSESPSRVEMF
TRBV12-5	TRBJ2-1	ASGLVRGREGYNEQF
TRBV7-2	TRBJ2-5	ASSEGLAGETQY
TRBV28	TRBJ2-4	ASTTWGEGKNIQY
TRBV27	TRBJ2-7	ASSRDRGAYEQY
TRBV11-2	TRBJ2-3	ASSLLAGAADTQY
TRBV5-1	TRBJ1-1	ASSWGPNMNTEAF
TRBV4-1	TRBJ1-1	ASSPGQDTEAF
TRBV3-1	TRBJ2-5	ASSHGTDRTQY
TRBV9	TRBJ2-3	ASSGRGVTDTQY
TRBV27	TRBJ2-7	ASSSFPHYEQY
TRBV7-9	TRBJ2-5	ASSTTPGYFETQY
TRBV2	TRBJ2-3	TSRDIISTDTQY
TRBV7-3	TRBJ2-1	ASSLTSGKDEQF
TRBV7-3	TRBJ2-5	ASSPGPASIETQY
TRBV11-3	TRBJ2-2	ASSLDGDWGATGELF
TRBV6-2/TRBV6-3	TRBJ2-5	ASSYSIRGSQQETQY
TRBV6-1	TRBJ2-7	ASTYGLAGAYEQY
TRBV18	TRBJ2-2	ASSPPRGANTGELF
TRBV19	TRBJ1-1	ASSSPLGGTTTEAF
TRBV19	TRBJ2-7	ASKTDSSDPYEQY
TRBV3-1	TRBJ2-7	ASSQDPSLSYEQY
TRBV7-9	TRBJ2-3	ASSLGTSGGASTDTQY
TRBV19	TRBJ2-3	ASSEASGMSTDAQY
TRBV2	TRBJ2-1	ASSPGLAPYNEQF
TRBV27	TRBJ2-3	ASSLYGREWY
TRBV9	TRBJ2-5	ASSAYTTSAGETQY
TRBV5-1	TRBJ2-7	ASSLVTDAAYEQY
TRBV6-1	TRBJ2-4	ASSPGQGRAKNIQY
TRBV6-4	TRBJ2-5	ASVYLGMYQETQY
TRBV27	TRBJ2-2	ASSLRQAGTGELF
TRBV6-1	TRBJ2-3	AGCRGGGDTQY
TRBV7-3	TRBJ1-6	ASSPGQGGSPLH
TRBV24-1	TRBJ2-1	ATSDSRGGTYNEQF
TRBV5-1	TRBJ2-3	ASSSLSSGKTDTQY
TRBV7-9	TRBJ1-2	ASSLGIVDRGGLTSYT